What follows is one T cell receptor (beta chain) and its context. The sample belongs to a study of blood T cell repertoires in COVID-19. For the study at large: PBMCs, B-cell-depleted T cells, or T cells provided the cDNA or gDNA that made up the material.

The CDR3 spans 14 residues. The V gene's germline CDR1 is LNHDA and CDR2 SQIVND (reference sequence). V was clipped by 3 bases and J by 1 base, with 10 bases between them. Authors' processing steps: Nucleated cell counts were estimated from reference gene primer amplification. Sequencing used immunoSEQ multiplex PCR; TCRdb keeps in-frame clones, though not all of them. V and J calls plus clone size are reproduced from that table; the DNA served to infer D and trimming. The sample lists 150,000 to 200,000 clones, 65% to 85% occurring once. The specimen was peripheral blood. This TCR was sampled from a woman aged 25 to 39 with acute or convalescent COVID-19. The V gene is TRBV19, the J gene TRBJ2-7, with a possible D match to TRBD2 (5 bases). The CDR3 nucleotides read TGTGCCAGTAGTATTAGCGTCTCTTCCTACGAGCAGTACTTC. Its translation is CASSISVSSYEQYF.